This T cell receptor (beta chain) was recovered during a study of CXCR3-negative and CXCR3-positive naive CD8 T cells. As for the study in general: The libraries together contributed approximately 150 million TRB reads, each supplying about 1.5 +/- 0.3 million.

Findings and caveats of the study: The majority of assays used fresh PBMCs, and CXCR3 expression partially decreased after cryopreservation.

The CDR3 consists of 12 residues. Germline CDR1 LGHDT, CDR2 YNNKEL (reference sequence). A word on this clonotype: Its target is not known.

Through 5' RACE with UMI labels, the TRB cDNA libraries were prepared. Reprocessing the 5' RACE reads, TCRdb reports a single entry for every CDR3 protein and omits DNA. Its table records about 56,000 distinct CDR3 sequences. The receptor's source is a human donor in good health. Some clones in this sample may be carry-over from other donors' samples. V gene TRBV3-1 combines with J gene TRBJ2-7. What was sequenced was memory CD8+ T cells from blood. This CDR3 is CASLGSSYEQYF.